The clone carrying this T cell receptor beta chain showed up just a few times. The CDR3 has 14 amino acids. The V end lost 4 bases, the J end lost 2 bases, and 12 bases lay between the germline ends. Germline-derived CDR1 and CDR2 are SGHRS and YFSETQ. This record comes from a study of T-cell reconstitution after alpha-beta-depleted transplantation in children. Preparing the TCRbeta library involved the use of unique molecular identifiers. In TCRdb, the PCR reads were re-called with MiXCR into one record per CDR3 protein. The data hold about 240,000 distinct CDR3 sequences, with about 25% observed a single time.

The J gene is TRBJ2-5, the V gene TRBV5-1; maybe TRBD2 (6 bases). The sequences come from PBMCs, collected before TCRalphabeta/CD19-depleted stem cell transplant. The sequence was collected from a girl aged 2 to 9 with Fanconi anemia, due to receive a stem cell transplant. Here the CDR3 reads CASSKTSPQETQYF. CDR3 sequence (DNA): TGCGCCAGCAGCAAGACTAGTCCTCAAGAGACCCAGTACTTC.